The 18 T cell receptor beta chains below were found in one sample sequenced in a study of shared clonotypes between healthy human individuals. Sequenced by immunoSEQ multiplex PCR; TCRdb stores in-frame clones only, minus some. Here the sample spans about 2.4 million clones, over 85% being singletons. The sample taken for sequencing was naive CD4+ T cells from PBMCs. Subset specified: CD45RA+ positively selected. Every receptor here comes from a man aged 18-30 years in good health. Some clones in this sample may be carry-over from other donors' samples.

V is TRBV29-1 and J is TRBJ2-1; a possible D gene is TRBD2 (6 bases). The V and J ends lost 7 bases and 9 bases respectively, with 19 bases between them. CDR1 and CDR2 (germline): SQVTM, ANQGSEA. This CDR3 spans 13 amino acids. This CDR3 reads CSAGGGLDAEQFF. In DNA form, the CDR3 reads TGCAGCGCCGGGGGAGGTCTCGATGCTGAGCAGTTCTTC.

This sequence joins TRBV7-7 and TRBJ2-1; a possible D gene is TRBD1 (7 bases). The CDR3 has 16 amino acids. V was clipped by 4 bases and J by 1 base, with 14 bases between them. CDR1 SSHAT and CDR2 FNYEAQ come from the germline V gene (reference sequence). CDR3 residues: CASSSSTGTSYNEQFF. The CDR3 DNA sequence: TGTGCCAGCAGCTCTTCGACAGGGACTTCCTACAATGAGCAGTTCTTC.

The chain employs TRBV5-1 and TRBJ2-7, with 9 bases identical to TRBD1. The CDR3 sequence is 14 residues long. Germline lookup yields CDR1 SGHRS and CDR2 YFSETQ. J gave up 5 bases and V 1 base, and 4 bases lay outside the gene matches. The CDR3 bases are TGCGCCAGCAGCTTGACAGGGGGCAACCACGAGCAGTACTTC. Encoded protein: CASSLTGGNHEQYF.

The V call is TRBV5-1, the J call TRBJ1-1, with a weak D call TRBD1 (6 bases). CDR3 length: 15 amino acids. Trimming pared 0 bases from V and 4 bases from J, leaving 13 bases between. CDR1 and CDR2 (germline): SGHRS, YFSETQ. CDR3 coding DNA: TGCGCCAGCAGCTTGGATGGGGGCTTTAGCACTGAAGCTTTCTTT. Amino acids: CASSLDGGFSTEAFF. Supplemented by reference TRBV5-1 and TRBJ1-1, the full variable domain reads KAGVTQTPRYLIKTRGQQVTLSCSPISGHRSVSWYQQTPGQGLQFLFEYFSETQRNKGNFPGRFSGRQFSNSRSEMNVSTLELGDSALYLCASSLDGGFSTEAFFGQGTRLTVV.

Here the CDR3 DNA reads TGTGCCGCCATCCCAAGGAGGACCTACGAGCAGTACTTC. It codes for CAAIPRRTYEQYF. The rearrangement uses TRBV6-1 and TRBJ2-7; a weak D match, TRBD2 (5 bases). The CDR3 covers 13 residues. Trimming shortened V by 11 bases and J by 2 bases, and 16 bases separated the two germline ends. The V gene's germline CDR1 is MNHNS and CDR2 SASEGT.

V and J are TRBV5-8 and TRBJ2-4; 7 bases are a match to TRBD1. Looked up from germline, CDR1 is SGHTS and CDR2 is YDEGEE. V shed 0 bases, J shed 3 bases, and the junction held 3 bases outside the gene matches. CDR3 length: 15 residues. The CDR3 reads CASSLGDRFKNIQYF. DNA for the CDR3: TGTGCCAGCAGCTTGGGGGACAGATTCAAAAACATTCAGTACTTC.

In regard to this clone: This CDR3 is also generated by other DNA sequences in the sample. V usage is TRBV6-5 and J usage is TRBJ2-5, with D hard to call. V was clipped by 6 bases and J by 5 bases, with 13 bases between them. The CDR3 loop spans 13 amino acids. Germline V gives CDR1 MNHEY, CDR2 SVGAGI. This CDR3 reads CASRSAGVETQYF. The CDR3 bases are TGTGCCAGCAGGTCCGCAGGAGTGGAGACCCAGTACTTC.

The gene calls are TRBV28 and TRBJ1-4; D is ambiguous. Germline assignment: CDR1 MDHEN and CDR2 SYDVKM. V shed 5 bases and J shed 7 bases, with 11 bases lying between them. The CDR3 length is 13 residues. CDR3 coding DNA: TGTGCCAGCAGTAAGTGGGGAGTTGAAAAACTGTTTTTT. It yields the protein CASSKWGVEKLFF.

The genes are TRBV6-1 and TRBJ2-7; maybe TRBD2 (6 bases). The CDR3 length is 16 residues. Trimming took 3 bases from V and 6 from J, leaving 21 bases between them. Germline assignment: CDR1 MNHNS and CDR2 SASEGT. CDR3 residues: CASSDVGRGWVSEQYF. The CDR3 DNA reads TGTGCCAGCAGTGACGTAGGTCGGGGGTGGGTTAGCGAGCAGTACTTC.

This clone was recorded once. This sequence joins TRBV5-1 and TRBJ2-1; 11 bases are a match to TRBD2. Germline values: CDR1 SGHRS, CDR2 YFSETQ. Trimming removed 2 bases from V and 9 bases from J; junction bases left unmatched: 13. The CDR3 spans 17 residues. The CDR3 DNA sequence: TGCGCCAGCAGCTTATATATAGCGGGAGGGCCTAGTCGTGAGCAGTTCTTC. It is translated as CASSLYIAGGPSREQFF.

A remark on this clone: The sample has other DNA sequences that encode this CDR3 too. The V gene is TRBV5-1, the J gene TRBJ2-7, with D possibly matching TRBD2 (6 bases). Germline V CDR1 and CDR2: SGHRS, YFSETQ. The V and J ends lost 4 bases and 3 bases respectively, with 14 bases between them. CDR3 size: 14 residues. The CDR3 sequence: CASSSRTGDYEQYF. CDR3 nucleotides: TGCGCCAGCAGCAGTCGGACGGGAGACTACGAGCAGTACTTC.

This sequence joins TRBV5-5 and TRBJ1-2; 7 bases align to TRBD1. After removal of 0 bases from V and 5 bases from J, the junction contained 10 bases not matched to a gene. This CDR3 has 16 residues. Germline lookup yields CDR1 SGHKS and CDR2 YYEKEE (reference sequence). CDR3: CASSLGWDSTTYGYTF. The CDR3 nucleotides are TGTGCCAGCAGCTTGGGGTGGGACAGCACTACTTATGGCTACACCTTC.

The chain couples TRBV9 to TRBJ2-3, with D hard to call. The CDR3 runs to 14 residues. Germline V lookup: CDR1 SGDLS, CDR2 YYNGEE. V was clipped by 3 bases and J by 2 bases, with 10 bases between them. DNA of the CDR3: TGTGCCAGCAGCGCCATAACGTCCACAGATACGCAGTATTTT. This translates into CASSAITSTDTQYF.

The DNA for the CDR3 is TGTGCCAGCAGCGTAGCTGGTAAGGAGCAGTTCTTC. Translated: CASSVAGKEQFF. This sequence joins TRBV9 and TRBJ2-1, with D hard to call. Trimming stripped 0 bases from V and 10 bases from J, with 8 bases between. The CDR3 sequence is 12 residues long. Germline lookup yields CDR1 SGDLS and CDR2 YYNGEE.

This clone is a singleton in its sample. This same CDR3 is encoded by further DNA sequences in the sample. This chain uses TRBV11-2 with TRBJ2-1, with 8 bases matching TRBD2. This CDR3 spans 13 amino acids. Trimming cost V 3 bases and J 7 bases; bases outside gene matches: 2. The germline V gene encodes CDR1 SGHAT and CDR2 FQNNGV. CDR3 sequence (DNA): TGTGCCAGCAGCTTTGCTAGCGGGAATGAGCAGTTCTTC. Translating it yields CASSFASGNEQFF.

The rearrangement links TRBV6-6 to TRBJ2-3; tentatively, D is TRBD2 (6 bases). The germline CDR1 and CDR2 sequences are MNHNY and SVGAGI (reference sequence). Trimming took 2 bases from V and 6 from J, leaving 18 bases between them. The CDR3 has 16 amino acids. The CDR3 protein is CASSYAGPDLRDTQYF. CDR3 sequence (DNA): TGTGCCAGCAGTTACGCGGGACCGGACCTCAGGGATACGCAGTATTTT.

V and J are TRBV6-1 and TRBJ2-2; no firm D call. The germline V gene has CDR1 MNHNS and CDR2 SASEGT. CDR3 length: 11 amino acids. Trimming took 5 bases from V and 4 from J, leaving 2 bases between them. In DNA form, the CDR3 reads TGTGCCAGCAGTTTCACCGGGGAGCTGTTTTTT. Translated, it gives CASSFTGELFF.

The CDR3: CASSEPGTRGYTF. The CDR3 DNA reads as TGTGCCAGCAGTGAACCAGGGACGAGAGGCTACACCTTC. V usage is TRBV6-1 and J usage is TRBJ1-2; D might be TRBD1 (5 bases). CDR1 MNHNS and CDR2 SASEGT come from the germline V gene. The length of the CDR3 is 13 residues. The ends were cut back, 2 bases at V and 8 bases at J, with 12 bases in the middle.